Below, 29 T cell receptor beta chains from the same sample are listed, as sequenced in a study of somatic mutations in cytotoxic T cells in rheumatoid arthritis. TCRdb keeps only in-frame clones here, not all; method: immunoSEQ multiplex PCR. The table has 15,000 to 20,000 clones, more than 80% seen once; the top ten hold about 14%. Sequencing used CD8+ T cells sorted from blood. These receptors were taken from an adult with rheumatoid arthritis.

V gene TRBV9 combines with J gene TRBJ2-5, with 13 bases fitting TRBD2. Germline-derived CDR1 and CDR2 are SGDLS and YYNGEE. V was pared by 0 bases and J by 2 bases, with 1 base of the junction left unmatched. The CDR3 has 16 residues. The CDR3, as DNA: TGTGCCAGCAGCGTAGGGGGACTAGCGGGGCAAGAGACCCAGTACTTC. Its translation: CASSVGGLAGQETQYF.

This rearrangement joins TRBV5-6 to TRBJ2-7, with TRBD1 matching 7 bases. J was trimmed by 2 bases and V by 0 bases; bases with no gene match: 2. CDR1 is SGHDT and CDR2 is YYEEEE in the germline V gene. The CDR3 is 14 amino acids. This CDR3 is CASSLGQGAYEQYF. CDR3 DNA sequence: TGTGCCAGCAGCTTGGGTCAGGGGGCCTACGAGCAGTACTTC.

CDR3: CASSSGPSYEQYF. CDR3 DNA sequence: TGTGCCAGCAGTTCTGGTCCCTCCTACGAGCAGTACTTC. The chain carries TRBV13 and TRBJ2-7; no clear D. From germline, CDR1 is PRHDT and CDR2 FYEKMQ (reference sequence). The CDR3 runs to 13 residues. Trimming pared 6 bases from V and 0 bases from J, leaving 9 bases between.

The chain is built from TRBV9 and TRBJ2-7, with 8 bases lining up with TRBD1. This CDR3 is 16 amino acids long. With 4 bases clipped from V and 0 bases from J, the junction kept 9 bases outside the gene matches. In germline, CDR1 is SGDLS, CDR2 YYNGEE. CDR3 loop: CASSRTGGSASYEQYF. The CDR3 DNA is TGTGCCAGCAGCCGAACAGGGGGGTCGGCCTCCTACGAGCAGTACTTC.

This sequence joins TRBV4-1 and TRBJ2-3, with TRBD2 as a possible D gene (6 bases). CDR1 and CDR2 from the germline V gene are MGHRA and YSYEKL. CDR3 length: 16 residues. Trimming left V 0 bases short and J 0 bases short, with 10 bases between. The CDR3 is CASSQETSHSTDTQYF. The CDR3 DNA sequence: TGCGCCAGCAGCCAAGAGACTAGTCATAGCACAGATACGCAGTATTTT.

This clone was found a few times. V is TRBV6-5 and J is TRBJ1-6; D may be TRBD1 (6 bases). The CDR3 sequence is 15 residues long. V lost 3 bases to trimming and J lost 8 bases, with 14 bases between them. The germline V gene encodes CDR1 MNHEY and CDR2 SVGAGI. The CDR3 region has the DNA TGTGCCAGCAGTTATGATGACAGGTTCGATTCACCCCTCCACTTT. Amino acids: CASSYDDRFDSPLHF.

The chain recombines TRBV10-3 with TRBJ2-7, with 11 bases aligning to TRBD2. The J segment lost 0 bases and the V segment lost 0 bases, leaving 7 bases of the junction unmatched. Germline CDR1 is ENHRY and CDR2 is SYGVKD. The CDR3 totals 18 residues. CDR3 DNA sequence: TGTGCCATCAGTGAGTCTCAACTAGCGGGGGTTAGCTCCTACGAGCAGTACTTC. As protein: CAISESQLAGVSSYEQYF.

The chain recombines TRBV4-3 with TRBJ2-1; D not resolved. The CDR3 contains 15 residues. Trimming left V 0 bases short and J 3 bases short, with 9 bases between. Germline-derived CDR1 and CDR2 are LGHNA and YSLEER. The chain's CDR3 is CASSQDTGFYNEQFF. Here the CDR3 DNA reads TGCGCCAGCAGCCAAGATACCGGCTTCTACAATGAGCAGTTCTTC.

This clone occurred once. The chain employs TRBV6-5 and TRBJ1-3; D unclear. The V end lost 5 bases, the J end lost 0 bases, and 8 bases lay between the germline ends. The CDR3 length is 14 residues. Looked up from germline, CDR1 is MNHEY and CDR2 is SVGAGI. The chain's CDR3 is CASSQVSSGNTIYF. CDR3 nucleotides: TGTGCCAGCAGTCAGGTCAGCTCTGGAAACACCATATATTTT.

This chain uses TRBV2 with TRBJ2-3; D possibly uses TRBD1 or TRBD2 (6 bases each). Germline CDR1 SNHLY, CDR2 FYNNEI. The ends were cut back, 5 bases at V and 0 bases at J, with 9 bases in the middle. This CDR3 comprises 14 residues. DNA for the CDR3: TGTGCCAGCAGTAGGGGGACTAGCACAGATACGCAGTATTTT. Encoded protein: CASSRGTSTDTQYF. The full variable domain, rest sourced from reference TRBV2 and TRBJ2-3, is EPEVTQTPSHQVTQMGQEVILRCVPISNHLYFYWYRQILGQKVEFLVSFYNNEISEKSEIFDDQFSVERPDGSNFTLKIRSTKLEDSAMYFCASSRGTSTDTQYFGPGTRLTVL.

The chain employs TRBV28 and TRBJ1-2, with unresolved D. Germline lookup yields CDR1 MDHEN and CDR2 SYDVKM. The CDR3 is made up of 16 amino acids. V lost 5 bases and J lost 1, with 17 bases in between. The chain's CDR3 is CASSRNRVGSNYGYTF. The CDR3 DNA is TGTGCCAGCAGTAGGAATCGGGTCGGCAGTAACTATGGCTACACCTTC.

V and J are TRBV6-5 and TRBJ1-5, with a possible D match to TRBD1 (5 bases). V lost 2 bases to trimming and J lost 5 bases, with 13 bases between them. The CDR3 extends over 15 amino acids. Looked up from germline, CDR1 is MNHEY and CDR2 is SVGAGI. The CDR3 is CASSYSPGRHQPQHF. The CDR3 coding sequence is TGTGCCAGCAGTTACAGCCCAGGGCGGCATCAGCCCCAGCATTTT.

The V call is TRBV4-3, the J call TRBJ2-5; 10 nucleotides agree with TRBD2. This CDR3 is 17 amino acids long. V lost 0 bases, J lost 5 bases, and 9 bases stayed unmatched. The germline CDR1 and CDR2 sequences are LGHNA and YSLEER. The CDR3 DNA reads as TGCGCCAGCAGCCAAGATCAAGCGGGGGGGACGCTCGAGACCCAGTACTTC. Amino acid sequence: CASSQDQAGGTLETQYF.

This clone occurred once. CDR3: CASPDVVNEKLFF. The DNA of the CDR3 is TGTGCCAGCCCAGACGTTGTTAATGAAAAACTGTTTTTT. The rearrangement uses TRBV2 and TRBJ1-4; D is undetermined. V lost 8 bases, J lost 4 bases, and 11 bases lay in between. The germline V gene encodes CDR1 SNHLY and CDR2 FYNNEI. CDR3 length: 13 residues.

This clone was counted only a few times. The chain is built from TRBV30 and TRBJ1-1, with D uncertain. Germline-derived CDR1 and CDR2 are GTSNPN and SVGIG (reference sequence). The CDR3 is 13 amino acids. Trimming shortened V by 1 base and J by 6 bases, and 12 bases separated the two germline ends. In nucleotides, the CDR3 is TGTGCCTGGAGTGGACCTGGGTGGGCTGAAGCTTTCTTT. Protein: CAWSGPGWAEAFF.

The chain carries TRBV15 and TRBJ2-1; no firm D call. The CDR3 sequence is 15 residues long. V dropped 3 bases and J dropped 5 bases, with 14 bases sitting between them. Germline-derived CDR1 and CDR2 are LNHNV and YYDKDF (reference sequence). CDR3 region: CATSRGSTRHNEQFF. The CDR3 DNA follows: TGTGCCACCAGCAGGGGGTCGACAAGACACAATGAGCAGTTCTTC.

This clone has a handful of counts. This chain uses TRBV9 with TRBJ1-5; 7 positions match TRBD1. The V segment lost 4 bases and the J segment 3 bases; nucleotides outside the gene matches: 4. The CDR3 covers 14 residues. The germline V gene encodes CDR1 SGDLS and CDR2 YYNGEE. The CDR3 nucleotides read TGTGCCAGCAGCCTCGGACAGGTCAATCAGCCCCAGCATTTT. Its protein is CASSLGQVNQPQHF.

The chain carries TRBV28 and TRBJ2-3, with TRBD1 matching 8 bases. This CDR3 comprises 14 residues. V lost 6 bases and J lost 2; bases outside the gene matches: 4. Germline CDR1 reads MDHEN; CDR2 reads SYDVKM. The CDR3 sequence is CASSLTGATDTQYF. The CDR3 region has the DNA TGTGCCAGCAGCCTGACAGGGGCCACAGATACGCAGTATTTT.

V is TRBV7-3 and J is TRBJ2-7; a weak D match, TRBD1 (5 bases). Trimming took off 5 bases at V and 5 bases at J, with 13 bases between the two ends. CDR1 is SGHTA and CDR2 is FQGTGA in the germline V gene. This CDR3 is built from 13 residues. CDR3 residues: CASSPTVGDEQYF. CDR3 coding DNA: TGTGCCAGCAGCCCAACCGTAGGGGACGAGCAGTACTTC.

The chain links TRBV11-2 to TRBJ1-3, with D perhaps matching TRBD1 (6 bases). CDR1 is SGHAT, CDR2 FQNNGV, per germline. The V and J ends lost 0 bases and 2 bases respectively, with 20 bases between them. The CDR3 covers 19 residues. The CDR3 DNA reads as TGTGCCAGCAGCTTAGATCCGGGGCAGGGGAGGTTACCTGGAAACACCATATATTTT. Translation gives CASSLDPGQGRLPGNTIYF.

This clone was seen a handful of times. The gene calls are TRBV5-6 and TRBJ1-4; no clear D gene. The germline CDR1 and CDR2 sequences are SGHDT and YYEEEE. V was clipped by 2 bases and J by 5 bases, with 10 bases between them. The CDR3 totals 14 residues. CDR3: CASSFLATNEKLFF. CDR3 nucleotide sequence: TGTGCCAGCAGCTTCTTAGCGACCAATGAAAAACTGTTTTTT.

J is TRBJ2-3 and V is TRBV10-3; no reliable D call. The CDR3 is 11 residues long. The germline CDR1 and CDR2 sequences are ENHRY and SYGVKD. Deletions cut 9 bases from V and 0 bases from J, with 4 bases between. The CDR3 here is CAIFSTDTQYF. Here the CDR3 DNA reads TGTGCCATTTTCAGCACAGATACGCAGTATTTT.

The chain recombines TRBV4-1 with TRBJ1-1; D possibly corresponds to TRBD1 (5 bases). CDR1 and CDR2 (germline): MGHRA, YSYEKL. V lost 2 bases and J lost 0, with 13 bases in between. The CDR3 is 16 residues long. The DNA for the CDR3 is TGCGCCAGCAGCCAATACTCGACGGGGGTGAACACTGAAGCTTTCTTT. It yields the protein CASSQYSTGVNTEAFF.

The DNA of the CDR3 is TGCGCCAGCAGCATAAGCGGGGAATCCTACGAGCAGTACTTC. It translates to CASSISGESYEQYF. The chain employs TRBV4-1 and TRBJ2-7; TRBD2 matches 7 bases. CDR1 is MGHRA, CDR2 YSYEKL, per germline. The CDR3 sequence is 14 residues long. The V gene end was trimmed by 5 bases and the J gene end by 1 base; junction bases not matched to a gene: 5.

J is TRBJ2-7 and V is TRBV4-1; 9 nucleotides match TRBD1. Germline CDR1 is MGHRA and CDR2 is YSYEKL. This CDR3 has 15 residues. The ends lost 5 bases at V and 4 bases at J; junction bases unmatched: 9. DNA for the CDR3: TGCGCCAGCAGCGTCCGGGACAGGGAGGTTTACGAGCAGTACTTC. Residues: CASSVRDREVYEQYF.

This clone was counted once. V and J are TRBV30 and TRBJ2-2; 11 positions match TRBD2. Germline V gene data show CDR1 as GTSNPN and CDR2 as SVGIG (reference sequence). J was trimmed by 6 bases and V by 7 bases; bases with no gene match: 10. This CDR3 has 15 amino acids. The CDR3 loop is CASNPGTSGPGELFF. CDR3 bases: TGTGCCTCCAACCCCGGGACTAGCGGTCCCGGGGAGCTGTTTTTT.

V is TRBV6-6 and J is TRBJ2-1; 8 nucleotides line up with TRBD1. The length of the CDR3 is 13 residues. V lost 7 bases to trimming and J lost 6 bases; unmatched junction nucleotides: 5. Germline CDR1 MNHNY, CDR2 SVGAGI (reference sequence). CDR3 residues: CASTRGLVNEQFF. DNA of the CDR3: TGTGCCAGCACCAGGGGGCTCGTCAATGAGCAGTTCTTC.

As to this clone: Germline is not matched at one junction end, which may reflect a read error. This chain uses TRBV7-7 with TRBJ2-2; D unresolved. This CDR3 comprises 14 residues. Per the germline V gene, CDR1 is SSHAT and CDR2 is FNYEAQ (reference sequence). DNA for the CDR3: TGTGCTAGCAGCTTAAATCTATGGACCGGGGAGCTGTTTTTT. Amino acids: CASSLNLWTGELFF.

The chain links TRBV10-3 to TRBJ2-1; the D call may be TRBD1 or TRBD2 (5 bases each). V was pared by 11 bases and J by 7 bases, with 21 bases between. Germline V gene sequence: CDR1 ENHRY, CDR2 SYGVKD. This CDR3 is 14 amino acids long. CDR3 in amino acids: CAPEPPGLGNEQFF. In DNA form, the CDR3 reads TGTGCCCCCGAACCCCCGGGGCTGGGGAATGAGCAGTTCTTC.